This TCR beta chain was documented in a study of T cell repertoires in cytomegalovirus infection. Study results and caveats: Across the ex vivo response, the dominant clonotypes were HLA-C-restricted CMV-specific TCR beta clonotypes.

This clonotype occurred many times. Antigen specificity is unknown. TCRdb redid the calling of the reads with MiXCR, one entry per CDR3 protein. The sample consists of approximately 500,000 distinct CDR3 sequences, over 9% of them appearing once. The sequenced sample was PBMCs. The clonotype originates from a human donor in good health (CMV status not recorded). Some clones in this sample may be carry-over from other donors' samples.

The CDR3 here is CATTWGPGRDEQYF. The DNA of the CDR3 is TGTGCCACCACTTGGGGCCCCGGACGGGACGAGCAGTACTTC. The rearrangement joins TRBV15 to TRBJ2-7; the D gene is possibly TRBD1 (5 bases). Germline V gene lookup returns CDR1 LNHNV and CDR2 YYDKDF (reference sequence). CDR3 length: 14 amino acids. V lost 7 bases and J 5 bases, leaving 18 bases between the germline ends.